The next 28 T cell receptor beta chains were all read from a single sample in a study of T cells expressing NK-cell markers. TCRdb derives one entry per CDR3 protein from the 5' RACE reads, leaving out DNA. In total, the table holds hundreds of thousands of distinct CDR3 sequences. The source material was blood T cells: a sorted CD56 or NKG2C T cell subset, CD4+ or CD8+ T cells, or bulk PBMC T cells (not recorded which). All receptors derive from a woman aged 18-70 years in good health.

The chain uses TRBV12-3 or TRBV12-4 and TRBJ2-6; TCRdb gives TRBD1 as the D gene, but with no DNA this cannot be confirmed. CDR3 length: 17 residues. The chain's CDR3 is CASSRQTGGAGANVLTF.

This rearrangement joins TRBV24-1 to TRBJ2-2; TCRdb reports TRBD2, a call that lacks DNA to check it against. The CDR3 is 15 amino acids. Germline V lookup: CDR1 KGHDR, CDR2 SFDVKD. The chain's CDR3 is CATSDRGVDTGELFF.

The V and J genes are TRBV12-3 or TRBV12-4 and TRBJ2-1; TCRdb designates TRBD1, a call that cannot be tested without DNA. The CDR3 length is 15 residues. CDR3 protein: CASSAGIGSYNEQFF.

Here the CDR3 reads CASSIEGGPSYGYTF. The chain combines TRBV9 with TRBJ1-2; TCRdb's D call of TRBD1 is untestable without DNA. Germline loops: CDR1 SGDLS, CDR2 YYNGEE. The CDR3 is made up of 15 amino acids. The full variable domain, with the rest looked up from reference TRBV9 and TRBJ1-2, is DSGVTQTPKHLITATGQRVTLRCSPRSGDLSVYWYQQSLDQGLQFLIQYYNGEERAKGNILERFSAQQFPDLHSELNLSSLELGDSALYFCASSIEGGPSYGYTFGSGTRLTVV.

This chain joins TRBV15 and TRBJ2-3; the D gene TCRdb calls, TRBD1, cannot be checked with no DNA. Looked up from germline, CDR1 is LNHNV and CDR2 is YYDKDF (reference sequence). The CDR3 loop spans 14 amino acids. CDR3 residues: CATSRDGPADTQYF.

The gene calls are TRBV12-3 or TRBV12-4 and TRBJ2-2; the D call of TRBD2 rests on TCRdb alone, since no DNA is present to check it. The CDR3 sequence is 13 residues long. The CDR3 spells CASTEVGTGELFF.

The rearrangement uses TRBV4-2 and TRBJ2-2; as DNA is missing, the TRBD2 call by TCRdb cannot be tested. Germline loops: CDR1 LGHNA, CDR2 YNFKEQ. This CDR3 spans 15 amino acids. CDR3 amino acids: CASTPGGAYTGELFF.

The V gene is TRBV5-4, the J gene TRBJ1-1. CDR1 SGHNT and CDR2 YYREEE come from the germline V gene (reference sequence). The CDR3 is 11 amino acids. CDR3 sequence: CASSLGKEAFF. Supplemented by reference TRBV5-4 and TRBJ1-1, the full variable domain reads ETGVTQSPTHLIKTRGQQVTLRCSSQSGHNTVSWYQQALGQGPQFIFQYYREEENGRGNFPPRFSGLQFPNYSSELNVNALELDDSALYLCASSLGKEAFFGQGTRLTVV.

This CDR3 is CASSTDKQETQYF. The genes are TRBV12-3 or TRBV12-4 and TRBJ2-5; TCRdb gives TRBD1 as the D gene, but with no DNA this cannot be confirmed. The CDR3 is 13 residues long.

Here the CDR3 reads CASSPRIARGPQETQYF. The V gene is TRBV4-1, the J gene TRBJ2-5; TCRdb selects TRBD1, and the lack of DNA leaves this call unchecked. Germline V gene sequence: CDR1 MGHRA, CDR2 YSYEKL. The CDR3 loop spans 17 amino acids.

V and J are TRBV4-1 and TRBJ1-5. Germline values: CDR1 MGHRA, CDR2 YSYEKL. CDR3 size: 14 residues. This chain's CDR3 is CASSRSSHNQPQHF.

V gene TRBV9 combines with J gene TRBJ2-1; without DNA, the TCRdb call of TRBD2 cannot be checked. The CDR3 is 15 amino acids. CDR1 and CDR2 (germline): SGDLS, YYNGEE. The CDR3 loop reads CASSMTSGAWGEQFF.

The chain links TRBV18 to TRBJ2-7. Germline lookup yields CDR1 KGHSH and CDR2 LQKENI. The CDR3 covers 14 residues. The CDR3 protein is CASSPSRDSYEQYF.

The V and J genes are TRBV15 and TRBJ1-3; TCRdb lists TRBD1, though no DNA is available to test this call. The CDR3 contains 18 residues. Per germline, CDR1 LNHNV and CDR2 YYDKDF (reference sequence). The CDR3 spells CATSRDAPHSYSGNTIYF. The complete variable domain, with remaining parts taken from reference TRBV15 and TRBJ1-3, reads DAMVIQNPRYQVTQFGKPVTLSCSQTLNHNVMYWYQQKSSQAPKLLFHYYDKDFNNEADTPDNFQSRRPNTSFCFLDIRSPGLGDTAMYLCATSRDAPHSYSGNTIYFGEGSWLTVV.

The rearrangement uses TRBV4-2 and TRBJ1-4. This CDR3 comprises 12 residues. In germline, CDR1 is LGHNA, CDR2 YNFKEQ. CDR3 region: CASSYNGEKLFF.

The chain couples TRBV3-1 to TRBJ2-3; checking the TCRdb D call of TRBD2 is not possible without DNA. The germline V gene encodes CDR1 LGHDT and CDR2 YNNKEL (reference sequence). CDR3 length: 15 residues. The CDR3 sequence is CASSPRGGRTDTQYF.

The rearrangement links TRBV3-1 to TRBJ2-1; TCRdb names TRBD1, which stays unverified in the absence of DNA. The CDR3 sequence is 15 residues long. The germline CDR1 and CDR2 sequences are LGHDT and YNNKEL (reference sequence). CDR3 sequence: CASSSPRSTYNEQFF.

The chain is built from TRBV6-2 or TRBV6-3 and TRBJ1-2. The CDR3 totals 14 residues. Germline V CDR1 and CDR2: MNHEY, SVGEGT. The CDR3 sequence: CASSYDPGNYGYTF.

The V gene is TRBV20-1, the J gene TRBJ2-3; with no DNA, the TCRdb D assignment of TRBD1 cannot be verified. Germline values: CDR1 DFQATT, CDR2 SNEGSKA (reference sequence). This CDR3 comprises 14 residues. Here the CDR3 reads CSASFIGGTDTQYF.

This sequence joins TRBV2 and TRBJ1-5; TCRdb gives TRBD1 as the D gene, but with no DNA this cannot be confirmed. Germline CDR1 SNHLY, CDR2 FYNNEI. CDR3 length equals 14 residues. The CDR3 is CASSGDSRNQPQHF.

This chain joins TRBV27 and TRBJ2-1; the D call of TRBD1 rests on TCRdb alone, since no DNA is present to check it. CDR1 is MNHEY and CDR2 is SMNVEV in the germline V gene (reference sequence). The CDR3 runs 16 residues. The CDR3 protein is CASILSGQGINNEQFF.

The chain couples TRBV25-1 to TRBJ1-2; with no DNA, the TCRdb D assignment of TRBD1 cannot be verified. Germline V CDR1 and CDR2: MGHDK, SYGVNS. This CDR3 has 12 residues. CDR3 sequence reads: CASSEGRYGYTF.

The chain recombines TRBV4-3 with TRBJ2-1. The V gene's germline CDR1 is LGHNA and CDR2 YSLEER. This CDR3 is built from 17 residues. The CDR3 spells CASSQDTWLAQYNEQFF.

J is TRBJ2-1 and V is TRBV14; TCRdb outputs TRBD2, but without DNA this stays unchecked. Germline V CDR1 and CDR2: SGHDN, FVKESK. The CDR3 covers 11 residues. Here the CDR3 reads CASSAGLAAFF.

The chain has TRBV7-3 and TRBJ2-1; TCRdb proposes TRBD2, but this gene call is untestable without DNA. The CDR3 runs to 17 residues. Germline values: CDR1 SGHTA, CDR2 FQGTGA. The CDR3 reads CASSLMPLAGGYNEQFF. Drawing the rest from reference TRBV7-3 and TRBJ2-1, the complete variable domain is GAGVSQTPSNKVTEKGKYVELRCDPISGHTALYWYRQSLGQGPEFLIYFQGTGAADDSGLPNDRFFAVRPEGSVSTLKIQRTERGDSAVYLCASSLMPLAGGYNEQFFGPGTRLTVL.

The rearrangement uses TRBV2 and TRBJ2-7; the D call from TCRdb, TRBD2, cannot be confirmed without DNA. The CDR3 runs 17 residues. Per the germline V gene, CDR1 is SNHLY and CDR2 is FYNNEI. CDR3 amino acids: CASRPGLAGGQAYEQYF. The full variable domain, its missing parts supplied by reference TRBV2 and TRBJ2-7, is EPEVTQTPSHQVTQMGQEVILRCVPISNHLYFYWYRQILGQKVEFLVSFYNNEISEKSEIFDDQFSVERPDGSNFTLKIRSTKLEDSAMYFCASRPGLAGGQAYEQYFGPGTRLTVT.

The V call is TRBV28, the J call TRBJ2-1; TCRdb's D call, TRBD1, is unchecked because there is no DNA. The germline V gene has CDR1 MDHEN and CDR2 SYDVKM. This CDR3 contains 15 residues. Here the CDR3 reads CASSLTGAAYNEQFF.

CDR3 loop: CASSQDGGKFSGANVLTF. This sequence joins TRBV4-3 and TRBJ2-6; TCRdb calls TRBD2, which cannot be checked without DNA. Germline values: CDR1 LGHNA, CDR2 YSLEER. The CDR3 runs 18 residues.